These 27 T cell receptor beta chains originate from one sample sequenced in a study of T cells in Graves' hyperthyroidism and ophthalmopathy. Amplification yielded TCR beta CDR3 regions, with RNA transcripts as the source. First-round RT-PCR targeting the TCR CDR3 was performed with the HTBI primer set. From the multiplex PCR reads, TCRdb called clonotypes with MiXCR, one entry per CDR3 protein. This table holds under 400,000 distinct CDR3 sequences, approximately 18% found once. Sequencing was done on a sample of blood. The receptor source for this set is a woman between 45 and 65 years old with Graves' hyperthyroidism.

The chain combines TRBV19 with TRBJ2-1, with 10 bases that match TRBD2. Germline CDR1 is LNHDA and CDR2 is SQIVND (reference sequence). The CDR3 runs to 15 residues. V was clipped by 5 bases and J by 10 bases; unmatched bases: 11. CDR3 sequence: CASSPLPTSGTEQFF. The DNA for the CDR3 is TGTGCCAGTAGTCCCTTACCCACTAGCGGGACAGAGCAGTTCTTC.

This clonotype was recorded a few times. The rearrangement links TRBV6-6 to TRBJ1-2, with unresolved D. The CDR3 has 14 amino acids. With 0 bases removed from V and 2 bases from J, the gap between germline ends came to 7 bases. CDR1 and CDR2 (germline): MNHNY, SVGAGI (reference sequence). The CDR3, as DNA: TGTGCCAGCAGTTACTCTCTGGAGAACTATGGCTACACCTTC. Residues: CASSYSLENYGYTF.

This clonotype was seen many times. V is TRBV3-1 and J is TRBJ2-7; no clear D. Per germline, CDR1 LGHDT and CDR2 YNNKEL (reference sequence). The V and J ends lost 0 bases and 2 bases respectively, with 11 bases between them. There are 15 residues in the CDR3. The CDR3 coding sequence is TGTGCCAGCAGCCAAGATCGAGTTTTCCCCTACGAGCAGTACTTC. This codes for CASSQDRVFPYEQYF.

This clonotype showed up just a few times. V usage is TRBV6-2 or TRBV6-3 and J usage is TRBJ1-3, with D possibly being TRBD1 (6 bases). CDR1 and CDR2 (germline): MNHEY, SVGEGT. CDR3 size: 15 residues. The ends were cut back, 6 bases at V and 0 bases at J, with 12 bases in the middle. As DNA, the CDR3 is TGTGCCAGCAGACGACAGGTCCACTCTGGAAACACCATATATTTT. Encoded protein: CASRRQVHSGNTIYF.

The genes are TRBV7-9 and TRBJ1-2; 7 bases match TRBD1. The CDR3 sequence is 13 residues long. V was clipped by 5 bases and J by 7 bases; unmatched bases: 7. The germline V gene encodes CDR1 SEHNR and CDR2 FQNEAQ (reference sequence). The CDR3 spells CASSPGTAPGYTF. The CDR3 DNA reads TGTGCCAGCAGCCCCGGGACAGCTCCTGGCTACACCTTC.

This chain joins TRBV7-2 and TRBJ2-7, with 8 bases aligning to TRBD2. Germline CDR1 and CDR2: SGHTA and FQGNSA. The V gene end was trimmed by 3 bases and the J gene end by 2 bases; junction bases not matched to a gene: 6. The CDR3 extends over 15 amino acids. DNA of the CDR3: TGTGCCAGCAGCTTCAGCGGGGGAGATACCTACGAGCAGTACGTC. Protein: CASSFSGGDTYEQYV.

This sequence joins TRBV15 and TRBJ2-1; 7 nucleotides agree with TRBD1. Trimming removed 1 base from V and 8 bases from J; junction bases left unmatched: 2. Germline assignment: CDR1 LNHNV and CDR2 YYDKDF (reference sequence). The CDR3 contains 13 residues. The CDR3 here is CATSRGQGYEQFF. CDR3 nucleotides: TGTGCCACCAGCAGAGGACAGGGCTATGAGCAGTTCTTC.

This clonotype has ten or more counts. The V and J genes are TRBV11-2 and TRBJ2-2, with a possible D match to TRBD2 (5 bases). From germline, CDR1 is SGHAT and CDR2 FQNNGV. This CDR3 comprises 14 residues. V was shortened by 5 bases and J by 5 bases, with 12 bases between the two germline ends. The CDR3 loop reads CASSPSTRTGELFF. The CDR3 DNA sequence: TGTGCCAGCAGCCCTAGCACGAGAACCGGGGAGCTGTTTTTT.

This clonotype was seen only a few times. The chain carries TRBV10-3 and TRBJ2-5, with 9 bases that match TRBD2. The CDR3 covers 15 residues. Unmatched junction bases numbered 6, after V lost 3 bases and J lost 4 bases. Germline CDR1 is ENHRY and CDR2 is SYGVKD. The CDR3 DNA reads TGTGCCATCAGTGACTCGCGGGGGGGCCGAGAGACCCAGTACTTC. Protein: CAISDSRGGRETQYF.

This clonotype has only a few counts. The chain links TRBV14 to TRBJ1-2; 8 bases map to TRBD1. V dropped 4 bases and J dropped 1; count of bases not matched to a gene: 5. This CDR3 contains 15 residues. Germline CDR1 and CDR2: SGHDN and FVKESK. CDR3 bases: TGTGCCAGCAGCCGACAGGGGATGGGTAACTATGGCTACACCTTC. It yields the protein CASSRQGMGNYGYTF.

This clonotype has at least ten counts. The chain couples TRBV28 to TRBJ2-3; 11 bases map to TRBD2. The CDR3 is made up of 15 amino acids. With V trimmed by 4 bases and J by 4 bases, 4 bases remained unmatched. Germline lookup yields CDR1 MDHEN and CDR2 SYDVKM. The CDR3 DNA reads as TGTGCCAGCAGTTCCACTAGCGGGAGCCCAGATACGCAGTATTTT. Translating it yields CASSSTSGSPDTQYF.

This chain connects TRBV12-5 to TRBJ2-1; D is undetermined. The CDR3 length is 13 residues. Trimming shortened V by 6 bases and J by 6 bases, and 12 bases separated the two germline ends. CDR1 LGHNT and CDR2 FRNRAP come from the germline V gene. The CDR3 DNA reads as TGTGCTAGTGGCCCGACTGGGATCAATGAGCAGTTCTTC. Protein: CASGPTGINEQFF.

In this sample, this clonotype turned up a few times. The chain has TRBV7-9 and TRBJ1-4; a weak D match, TRBD1 (5 bases). The V and J ends lost 1 base and 2 bases respectively, with 8 bases between them. The CDR3 loop spans 15 amino acids. Germline lookup yields CDR1 SEHNR and CDR2 FQNEAQ (reference sequence). The CDR3 sequence: CASSLVRQTNEKLFF. Here the CDR3 DNA reads TGTGCCAGCAGCTTAGTTCGACAGACTAATGAAAAACTGTTTTTT.

This clonotype occurred a few times. This sequence joins TRBV20-1 and TRBJ1-1, with 7 bases aligning to TRBD1. Losses at the gene ends were 0 bases for V and 4 bases for J; bases not matched to a gene: 5. The CDR3 extends over 14 amino acids. Germline assignment: CDR1 DFQATT and CDR2 SNEGSKA (reference sequence). The CDR3 nucleotides read TGCAGTGCTAGAGATGGAGCAGGGGGCACTGAAGCTTTCTTT. Translated, it gives CSARDGAGGTEAFF.

As concerns this clonotype: One base away lies a much larger clone, so this may be a sequencing read error. V usage is TRBV12-3 or TRBV12-4 and J usage is TRBJ2-1, with D maybe TRBD1 (5 bases). The CDR3 is 14 residues long. CDR3 protein: CASSFLGVGNEQLF. The CDR3 DNA reads TGTGCCAGCAGTTTTCTAGGGGTGGGAAATGAGCAGCTCTTC.

The gene calls are TRBV29-1 and TRBJ2-7, with TRBD1 matching over 9 bases. The CDR3 runs to 16 residues. CDR1 is SQVTM and CDR2 is ANQGSEA in the germline V gene. Trimming at V came to 4 bases and at J to 4 bases, leaving 14 bases not matched to a gene. CDR3 amino acids: CSVGGQGATDNYEQYF. CDR3 coding DNA: TGCAGCGTTGGGGGACAGGGCGCCACGGACAATTACGAGCAGTACTTC.

The V gene is TRBV5-5, the J gene TRBJ2-1; 9 bases align to TRBD1. This CDR3 has 15 amino acids. Germline V gene lookup returns CDR1 SGHKS and CDR2 YYEKEE (reference sequence). V was clipped by 0 bases and J by 5 bases; unmatched bases: 3. CDR3 DNA: TGTGCCAGCAGCTTGGGGACAGGGGTCCACAATGAGCAGTTCTTC. Its translation is CASSLGTGVHNEQFF.

The V gene is TRBV29-1, the J gene TRBJ2-3, with D unresolved. Trimming stripped 4 bases from V and 0 bases from J, with 2 bases between. Germline loops: CDR1 SQVTM, CDR2 ANQGSEA. The CDR3 is made up of 11 amino acids. The DNA of the CDR3 is TGCAGCGTTGCGAGCACAGATACGCAGTATTTT. It specifies CSVASTDTQYF.

This clonotype came up many times. The chain employs TRBV6-1 and TRBJ2-3, with unresolved D. Germline V gene lookup returns CDR1 MNHNS and CDR2 SASEGT. V lost 0 bases to trimming and J lost 4 bases, with 2 bases between them. The CDR3 extends over 12 amino acids. Here the CDR3 DNA reads TGTGCCAGCAGTGAAGCCCCAGATACGCAGTATTTT. Translation gives CASSEAPDTQYF.

The rearrangement uses TRBV20-1 and TRBJ2-3, with a weak D call TRBD2 (6 bases). This CDR3 region has 15 residues. Trimming left V 6 bases short and J 3 bases short, with 19 bases between. CDR1 DFQATT and CDR2 SNEGSKA come from the germline V gene (reference sequence). CDR3 region: CSALTGDPSTDTQYF. DNA of the CDR3: TGCAGTGCCCTGACGGGGGATCCGAGTACAGATACGCAGTATTTT.

The V gene is TRBV10-1, the J gene TRBJ1-2; tentatively, D is TRBD1 (5 bases). Germline V gene lookup returns CDR1 WNHNN and CDR2 SYGVQD (reference sequence). V lost 2 bases and J 2 bases, leaving 6 bases between the germline ends. This CDR3 spans 13 amino acids. Here the CDR3 reads CASSEKGNYGYTF. DNA for the CDR3: TGCGCCAGCAGTGAGAAGGGGAACTATGGCTACACCTTC.

This clonotype appeared many times. The chain recombines TRBV20-1 with TRBJ1-2; 7 bases line up with TRBD1. Germline CDR1 and CDR2: DFQATT and SNEGSKA (reference sequence). This CDR3 is 12 amino acids long. With V trimmed by 6 bases and J by 4 bases, 5 bases remained unmatched. CDR3 sequence reads: CSASGGGYGYTF. In nucleotides, the CDR3 is TGCAGTGCATCAGGGGGAGGCTATGGCTACACCTTC.

This clonotype was counted ten times or more. This sequence joins TRBV10-3 and TRBJ2-1; 11 bases fit TRBD2. The length of the CDR3 is 17 residues. The junction had 16 bases not matched to a gene; V was cut back by 10 bases and J by 5 bases. Germline V lookup: CDR1 ENHRY, CDR2 SYGVKD. CDR3 in amino acids: CASHTPPTSGGNNEQFF. The CDR3 DNA reads as TGTGCCAGCCACACGCCCCCAACTAGCGGGGGAAACAATGAGCAGTTCTTC.

This clonotype was observed at least ten times. The chain is built from TRBV19 and TRBJ1-1; a weak D match, TRBD1 (5 bases). CDR1 and CDR2 (germline): LNHDA, SQIVND (reference sequence). The CDR3 sequence is 14 residues long. V was trimmed by 1 base and J by 4 bases, leaving 10 bases between them. The CDR3 protein is CASSIGGASTEAFF. The CDR3 coding sequence is TGTGCCAGTAGTATAGGGGGCGCGAGCACTGAAGCTTTCTTT.

This sequence joins TRBV20-1 and TRBJ2-3, with D perhaps TRBD2 (6 bases). Germline V gene lookup returns CDR1 DFQATT and CDR2 SNEGSKA (reference sequence). The CDR3 consists of 15 residues. V was shortened by 3 bases and J by 2 bases, with 15 bases between the two germline ends. The CDR3, as DNA: TGCAGTGCTAGTGGCTTGCGGGGCTACACAGATACGCAGTATTTT. Translation: CSASGLRGYTDTQYF.

The chain uses TRBV20-1 and TRBJ2-3; 12 positions match TRBD2. Germline V gene sequence: CDR1 DFQATT, CDR2 SNEGSKA (reference sequence). This CDR3 contains 16 residues. V lost 1 base, J lost 5 bases, and 7 bases stayed unmatched. CDR3: CSARGGLAGRLDTQYF. For the CDR3, the DNA is TGCAGTGCTAGAGGCGGACTAGCGGGGCGGTTAGATACGCAGTATTTT.

The CDR3 loop is CSASAESSYNEQFF. The CDR3 DNA is TGCAGTGCGTCAGCGGAAAGCTCCTACAATGAGCAGTTCTTC. The chain joins TRBV20-1 to TRBJ2-1; D may be TRBD2 (5 bases). This CDR3 region has 14 residues. Germline assignment: CDR1 DFQATT and CDR2 SNEGSKA (reference sequence). V lost 6 bases, J lost 0 bases, and 12 bases lay in between.